The 4 T cell receptor beta chains presented below share a single source sample, sequenced in a study of T cell changes during pregnancy in multiple sclerosis. Profiling relied on immunoSEQ multiplex PCR, and the TCRdb table lists in-frame clones only, not all of them. Found here are some 100,000 clones, approximately 92% of them singletons; the top ten hold about 1.3%. The sample was peripheral blood, taken in the second trimester of pregnancy. The receptors come from a female donor with multiple sclerosis, enrolled in a pregnancy study.

V gene TRBV11-2 combines with J gene TRBJ2-2; 7 bases align to TRBD1. V dropped 5 bases and J dropped 2; count of bases not matched to a gene: 11. This CDR3 comprises 17 residues. Germline V gene data show CDR1 as SGHAT and CDR2 as FQNNGV. The CDR3 coding sequence is TGTGCCAGCAGCCCTAAAACGGACAGGATAAACACCGGGGAGCTGTTTTTT. Translated, it gives CASSPKTDRINTGELFF.

CDR3 sequence: CASRSAGLAGIEQFF. As DNA, the CDR3 is TGTGCCAGCAGGAGCGCGGGACTAGCGGGGATTGAGCAGTTCTTC. J is TRBJ2-1 and V is TRBV6-5, with 13 bases identical to TRBD2. This CDR3 has 15 amino acids. With V trimmed by 6 bases and J by 9 bases, 8 bases remained unmatched. Germline values: CDR1 MNHEY, CDR2 SVGAGI.

The chain joins TRBV5-1 to TRBJ1-1; the D gene is possibly TRBD1 (6 bases). The CDR3 consists of 13 residues. Germline V CDR1 and CDR2: SGHRS, YFSETQ. V dropped 0 bases and J dropped 5 bases, with 8 bases sitting between them. For the CDR3, the DNA is TGCGCCAGCAGCTTGGACAGGGAGACTGAAGCTTTCTTT. Its translation: CASSLDRETEAFF. The full variable domain, in which reference TRBV5-1 and TRBJ1-1 provide the parts outside the CDR3, is KAGVTQTPRYLIKTRGQQVTLSCSPISGHRSVSWYQQTPGQGLQFLFEYFSETQRNKGNFPGRFSGRQFSNSRSEMNVSTLELGDSALYLCASSLDRETEAFFGQGTRLTVV.

The rearrangement uses TRBV5-1 and TRBJ2-7, with 11 bases that match TRBD2. CDR1 SGHRS and CDR2 YFSETQ come from the germline V gene. The ends lost 0 bases at V and 2 bases at J; junction bases unmatched: 10. The CDR3 has 18 residues. In nucleotides, the CDR3 is TGCGCCAGCAGCTTGGGGCCCCCGACTAGCGGGGTACCCTACGAGCAGTACTTC. It translates to CASSLGPPTSGVPYEQYF.